Below, 20 T cell receptor beta chains from the same sample are listed, as sequenced in a study of shared clonotypes between healthy human individuals. The protocol was immunoSEQ multiplex PCR, while the TCRdb copy is restricted to in-frame clones and leaves out a portion. The sample lists 550,000 to 600,000 clones, around 78% seen once, with about 12% in the top ten. Sequencing input: PBMCs. Every receptor here comes from a woman between 40 and 50 years old in good health. Some clones in this sample may be carry-over from other donors' samples.

This sequence joins TRBV5-1 and TRBJ2-1; TRBD1 matches at 9 bases. CDR3 size: 13 residues. CDR1 is SGHRS, CDR2 YFSETQ, per germline. V was clipped by 5 bases and J by 8 bases; unmatched bases: 5. The CDR3 DNA reads TGCGCCAGCAGTCGACAGGGGGATGATGAGCAGTTCTTC. Amino acid sequence: CASSRQGDDEQFF.

J is TRBJ2-1 and V is TRBV7-3; 9 nucleotides agree with TRBD2. The CDR3 covers 16 residues. V was clipped by 5 bases and J by 6 bases; unmatched bases: 11. The germline V gene encodes CDR1 SGHTA and CDR2 FQGTGA. The CDR3 DNA reads as TGTGCCAGCAGCCCGAGTGTAGCGGGAGCTGCCAATGAGCAGTTCTTC. As protein: CASSPSVAGAANEQFF.

The CDR3 spells CASSIGTAAYGYTF. For the CDR3, the DNA is TGCGCCAGCAGCATCGGGACAGCGGCCTATGGCTACACCTTC. The J gene is TRBJ1-2, the V gene TRBV5-1; TRBD1 matches at 7 bases. Germline V gene lookup returns CDR1 SGHRS and CDR2 YFSETQ. The CDR3 loop spans 14 amino acids. The trim removed 4 bases at V and 4 bases at J, leaving 7 bases unmatched. The full variable domain, with the rest looked up from reference TRBV5-1 and TRBJ1-2, is KAGVTQTPRYLIKTRGQQVTLSCSPISGHRSVSWYQQTPGQGLQFLFEYFSETQRNKGNFPGRFSGRQFSNSRSEMNVSTLELGDSALYLCASSIGTAAYGYTFGSGTRLTVV.

Turning to this clone: The same CDR3 also results from other DNA sequences found in this sample. The CDR3 region has the DNA TGTGCCAGCAGCTTGGGGCAGAACTATGGCTACACCTTC. This gives the protein CASSLGQNYGYTF. The chain couples TRBV5-6 to TRBJ1-2; D is ambiguous. Looked up from germline, CDR1 is SGHDT and CDR2 is YYEEEE. The CDR3 runs to 13 residues. Trimming left V 0 bases short and J 2 bases short, with 5 bases between. Together with reference TRBV5-6 and TRBJ1-2, the CDR3 gives the full variable domain: DAGVTQSPTHLIKTRGQQVTLRCSPKSGHDTVSWYQQALGQGPQFIFQYYEEEERQRGNFPDRFSGHQFPNYSSELNVNALLLGDSALYLCASSLGQNYGYTFGSGTRLTVV.

This clone was detected ten times or more. Distinct nucleotide sequences in the sample also encode this CDR3. V is TRBV27 and J is TRBJ2-2; no definite D call. The CDR3 is 16 residues long. Germline V gives CDR1 MNHEY, CDR2 SMNVEV (reference sequence). The germline V and J ends were trimmed by 0 bases and 0 bases, with 8 bases remaining between them. The CDR3 DNA reads as TGTGCCAGCAGTTTATCGGCAGGTGCGAACACCGGGGAGCTGTTTTTT. Its protein product is CASSLSAGANTGELFF.

J is TRBJ1-1 and V is TRBV29-1; D might be TRBD1 (6 bases). Germline CDR1 reads SQVTM; CDR2 reads ANQGSEA. Deletions cut 6 bases from V and 1 base from J, with 9 bases between. The CDR3 is made up of 12 amino acids. The chain's CDR3 is CSVLGANTEAFF. CDR3 nucleotides: TGCAGCGTCCTGGGGGCGAACACTGAAGCTTTCTTT. Complete variable domain (other parts from reference TRBV29-1 and TRBJ1-1): SAVISQKPSRDICQRGTSLTIQCQVDSQVTMMFWYRQQPGQSLTLIATANQGSEATYESGFVIDKFPISRPNLTFSTLTVSNMSPEDSSIYLCSVLGANTEAFFGQGTRLTVV.

The chain links TRBV7-2 to TRBJ1-2; a weak D match, TRBD1 (5 bases). Trimming stripped 1 base from V and 2 bases from J, with 8 bases between. The V gene's germline CDR1 is SGHTA and CDR2 FQGNSA. CDR3 length equals 14 residues. The CDR3 loop reads CASSLGRVNYGYTF. CDR3 DNA: TGTGCCAGCAGCTTAGGCAGGGTAAACTATGGCTACACCTTC.

This rearrangement joins TRBV18 to TRBJ1-5; tentatively, D is TRBD1 (5 bases). CDR1 is KGHSH, CDR2 LQKENI, per germline. Trimming left V 5 bases short and J 5 bases short, with 10 bases between. This CDR3 has 13 residues. This CDR3 is CASSTGGDQPQHF. CDR3 coding DNA: TGTGCCAGCTCAACCGGGGGGGATCAGCCCCAGCATTTT.

This rearrangement joins TRBV6-1 to TRBJ2-3; D possibly matches TRBD1 or TRBD2 (6 bases each). CDR3 length equals 17 residues. The ends were cut back, 0 bases at V and 7 bases at J, with 20 bases in the middle. The germline V gene encodes CDR1 MNHNS and CDR2 SASEGT. In DNA form, the CDR3 reads TGTGCCAGCAGTGAAGCGCTTAAGTGGGGGGCACTTCATACGCAGTATTTT. Translating it yields CASSEALKWGALHTQYF.

V gene TRBV6-6 combines with J gene TRBJ2-5; 11 bases are a match to TRBD2. The last part of the DNA fits TRBJ2-7 better; the J call may be wrong. The germline CDR1 and CDR2 sequences are MNHNY and SVGAGI (reference sequence). This CDR3 is 13 amino acids long. CDR3 sequence reads: CAIRGTSGYEQYF. CDR3 nucleotides: TGTGCCATACGAGGGACTAGCGGCTACGAGCAGTACTTC.

This chain joins TRBV6-5 and TRBJ2-7, with 10 bases matching TRBD1. This CDR3 contains 14 residues. V shed 5 bases and J 2 bases; nucleotides not matched to a gene: 3. Germline CDR1 MNHEY, CDR2 SVGAGI. This chain's CDR3 is CASSRTGGPYEQYF. The CDR3 bases are TGTGCCAGCAGTCGGACAGGGGGTCCCTACGAGCAGTACTTC.

This sequence joins TRBV7-9 and TRBJ2-1, with 8 bases identical to TRBD2. The CDR3 sequence is 13 residues long. Germline CDR1 and CDR2: SEHNR and FQNEAQ (reference sequence). V dropped 11 bases and J dropped 3; count of bases not matched to a gene: 6. This chain's CDR3 is CAGTGLDYNEQFF. The CDR3 DNA is TGTGCCGGCACGGGACTAGACTACAATGAGCAGTTCTTC.

V gene TRBV21-1 combines with J gene TRBJ2-6. TRBV21-1 has pseudogene status. This CDR3 contains 16 residues. The CDR3 DNA sequence: TGTGCCAGCAGCAAAGAAAAAGGATCTGGGGCCAACGTCCTGACTTTC. It is translated as CASSKEKGSGANVLTF.

V is TRBV5-1 and J is TRBJ2-1; D might be TRBD2 (5 bases). CDR1 is SGHRS and CDR2 is YFSETQ in the germline V gene. The CDR3 contains 17 residues. V lost 4 bases, J lost 0 bases, and 17 bases lay in between. The CDR3 DNA reads TGCGCCAGCAGCCAACAAGTTGGAGGAGGCTCCTACAATGAGCAGTTCTTC. Translated: CASSQQVGGGSYNEQFF. The full variable domain, in which reference TRBV5-1 and TRBJ2-1 provide the parts outside the CDR3, is KAGVTQTPRYLIKTRGQQVTLSCSPISGHRSVSWYQQTPGQGLQFLFEYFSETQRNKGNFPGRFSGRQFSNSRSEMNVSTLELGDSALYLCASSQQVGGGSYNEQFFGPGTRLTVL.

The chain links TRBV7-2 to TRBJ2-3; 12 bases line up with TRBD2. The CDR3 covers 16 residues. CDR1 is SGHTA and CDR2 is FQGNSA in the germline V gene. The V gene end was trimmed by 5 bases and the J gene end by 1 base; junction bases not matched to a gene: 4. The chain's CDR3 is CASSTGLAGRTDTQYF. CDR3 in DNA: TGTGCCAGCAGCACCGGACTAGCGGGACGCACAGATACGCAGTATTTT.

The chain links TRBV28 to TRBJ2-6; D may be TRBD1 or TRBD2 (5 bases each). Germline CDR1 is MDHEN and CDR2 is SYDVKM. The CDR3 is 18 amino acids. Trimming removed 5 bases at V and 1 base at J, with 18 bases between. The CDR3 bases are TGTGCCAGCAGTCCCTCTGGGACCTTCGGGTCTGGGGCCAACGTCCTGACTTTC. Amino acids: CASSPSGTFGSGANVLTF.

Note on this clone: Compared with germline, one end of the junction differs, possibly owing to a read error. The chain has TRBV7-7 and TRBJ2-2, with TRBD2 as a possible D gene (5 bases). CDR3 size: 14 residues. CDR1 is SSHAT, CDR2 FNYEAQ, per germline (reference sequence). CDR3 residues: CASSPARGTGELFF. CDR3 in DNA: TGTGCTAGCAGCCCGGCCCGGGGCACCGGGGAGCTGTTTTTT.

This clone was seen just once. The chain couples TRBV2 to TRBJ2-1, with 11 bases aligning to TRBD2. This CDR3 has 16 amino acids. J was trimmed by 0 bases and V by 6 bases; bases with no gene match: 4. Germline V gene data show CDR1 as SNHLY and CDR2 as FYNNEI. CDR3 amino acids: CASRETSGSSYNEQFF. The CDR3 DNA follows: TGTGCCAGCAGGGAAACTAGCGGGAGCTCCTACAATGAGCAGTTCTTC. Full variable domain (outside the CDR3, taken from reference TRBV2 and TRBJ2-1): EPEVTQTPSHQVTQMGQEVILRCVPISNHLYFYWYRQILGQKVEFLVSFYNNEISEKSEIFDDQFSVERPDGSNFTLKIRSTKLEDSAMYFCASRETSGSSYNEQFFGPGTRLTVL.

The genes are TRBV28 and TRBJ1-4, with D unclear. V lost 5 bases and J lost 5, with 9 bases in between. CDR3 length: 13 amino acids. Germline V gene data show CDR1 as MDHEN and CDR2 as SYDVKM. CDR3 DNA sequence: TGTGCCAGCAGTCGTGCCCTAAATGAAAAACTGTTTTTT. This sequence encodes CASSRALNEKLFF.

J is TRBJ1-5 and V is TRBV28, with D perhaps matching TRBD1 (5 bases). The germline gives CDR1 MDHEN, CDR2 SYDVKM. This CDR3 has 15 amino acids. V dropped 3 bases and J dropped 3 bases, with 12 bases sitting between them. This CDR3 reads CASSLFTGYNQPQHF. CDR3 nucleotides: TGTGCCAGCAGTTTGTTCACAGGTTACAATCAGCCCCAGCATTTT.